The subject of this entry is one T cell receptor (beta chain). Germline-derived CDR1 and CDR2 are ENHRY and SYGVKD. Trimming shortened V by 5 bases and J by 5 bases, and 9 bases separated the two germline ends. The CDR3 totals 12 residues. The sample belongs to a study of shared clonotypes between healthy human individuals. Method: immunoSEQ multiplex PCR; TCRdb's copy keeps in-frame clones and lacks some. The table lists about 2.4 million clones, over 85% of them singletons. Sequenced material: naive CD4+ T cells from PBMCs. Subset reported: CD45RA+ positively selected. This TCR was sampled from a man between 18 and 29 years old in good health. Some clones in this sample may be carry-over from other donors' samples. The chain links TRBV10-3 to TRBJ1-1; D is possibly TRBD1 (6 bases). DNA for the CDR3: TGTGCCATCAGTACAGGGAGTACTGAAGCTTTCTTT. Translation: CAISTGSTEAFF.